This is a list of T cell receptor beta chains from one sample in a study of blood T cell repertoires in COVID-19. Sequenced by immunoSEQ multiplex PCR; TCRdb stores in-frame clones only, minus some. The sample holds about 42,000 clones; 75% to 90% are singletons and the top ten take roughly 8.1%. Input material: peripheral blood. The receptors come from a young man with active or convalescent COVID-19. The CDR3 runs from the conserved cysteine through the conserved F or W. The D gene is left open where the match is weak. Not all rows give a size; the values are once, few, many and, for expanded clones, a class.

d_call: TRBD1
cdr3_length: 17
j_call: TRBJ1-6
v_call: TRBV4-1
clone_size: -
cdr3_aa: CASSQEWGQGVFSPLHF
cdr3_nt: TGCGCCAGCAGCCAAGAATGGGGGCAGGGGGTTTTTTCACCCCTCCACTTT

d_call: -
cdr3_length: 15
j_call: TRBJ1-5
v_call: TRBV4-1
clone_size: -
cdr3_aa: CASSHPGRSNQPQHF
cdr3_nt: TGCGCCAGCAGCCATCCAGGTCGGAGCAATCAGCCCCAGCATTTT

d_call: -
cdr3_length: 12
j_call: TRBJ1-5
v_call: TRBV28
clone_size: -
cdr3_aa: CASTDGSQPQHF
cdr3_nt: TGTGCCAGCACTGACGGGTCTCAGCCCCAGCATTTT

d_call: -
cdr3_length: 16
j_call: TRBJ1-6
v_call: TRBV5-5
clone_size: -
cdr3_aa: CASSLGTFSYNSPLHF
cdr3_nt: TGTGCCAGCAGTCTCGGGACTTTCTCCTATAATTCACCCCTCCACTTT

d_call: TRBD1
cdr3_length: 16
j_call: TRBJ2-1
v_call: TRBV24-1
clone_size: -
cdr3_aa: CATSDPSGGSYNEQFF
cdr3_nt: TGTGCCACCAGTGATCCTTCAGGGGGCTCCTACAATGAGCAGTTCTTC

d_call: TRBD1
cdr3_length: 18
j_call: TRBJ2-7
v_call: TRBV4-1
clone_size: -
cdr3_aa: CASSQEIIYGQGGYEQYF
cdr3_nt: TGCGCCAGCAGCCAAGAAATAATTTACGGACAGGGCGGTTACGAGCAGTACTTC

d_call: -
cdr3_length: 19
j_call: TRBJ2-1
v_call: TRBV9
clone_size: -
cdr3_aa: CASSVAGVFFMGSYNEQFF
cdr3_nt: TGTGCCAGCAGCGTAGCAGGGGTCTTCTTTATGGGCTCCTACAATGAGCAGTTCTTC

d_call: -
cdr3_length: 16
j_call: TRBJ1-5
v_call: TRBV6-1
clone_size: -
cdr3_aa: CASSERGSYSNQPQHF
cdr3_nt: TGTGCCAGCAGTGAAAGGGGCAGCTATAGCAATCAGCCCCAGCATTTT

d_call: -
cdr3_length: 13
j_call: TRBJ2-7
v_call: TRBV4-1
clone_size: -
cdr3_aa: CASSLDSSYEQYF
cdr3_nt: TGCGCCAGCAGCCTGGACAGCTCCTACGAGCAGTACTTC

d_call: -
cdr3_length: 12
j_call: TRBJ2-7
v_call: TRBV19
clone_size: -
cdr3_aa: CASSAGAYEQYF
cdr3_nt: TGTGCCAGTAGTGCCGGGGCCTACGAGCAGTACTTC

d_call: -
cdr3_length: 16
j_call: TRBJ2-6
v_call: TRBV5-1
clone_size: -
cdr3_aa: CASSTGRSSGANVLTF
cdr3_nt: TGCGCCAGCTCCACGGGGAGAAGCTCTGGGGCCAACGTCCTGACTTTC

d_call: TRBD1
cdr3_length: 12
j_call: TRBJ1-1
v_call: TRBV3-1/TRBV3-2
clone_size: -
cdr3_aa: CASSPGTDEAFF
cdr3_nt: TGTGCCAGCAGCCCCGGGACAGATGAAGCTTTCTTT

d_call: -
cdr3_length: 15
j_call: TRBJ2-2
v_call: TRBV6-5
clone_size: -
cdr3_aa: CASCPPGTNTGELFF
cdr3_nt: TGTGCCAGCTGTCCCCCAGGGACGAACACCGGGGAGCTGTTTTTT

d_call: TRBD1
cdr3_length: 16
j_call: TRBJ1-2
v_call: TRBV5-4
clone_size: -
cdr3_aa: CASSWGDSSDYYGYTF
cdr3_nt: TGTGCCAGCAGCTGGGGGGACAGCTCGGACTACTATGGCTACACCTTC

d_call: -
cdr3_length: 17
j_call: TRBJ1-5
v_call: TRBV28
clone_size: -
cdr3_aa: CASSPLGTYGSNQPQHF
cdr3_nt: TGTGCCAGCAGTCCCCTAGGAACCTACGGGAGCAATCAGCCCCAGCATTTT

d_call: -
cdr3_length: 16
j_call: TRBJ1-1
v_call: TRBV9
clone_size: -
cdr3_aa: CASSSSHGTLNTEAFF
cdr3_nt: TGTGCCAGCAGCTCATCCCATGGGACATTGAACACTGAAGCTTTCTTT

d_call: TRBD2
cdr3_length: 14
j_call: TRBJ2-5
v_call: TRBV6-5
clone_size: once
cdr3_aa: CASSWTSGRETQYF
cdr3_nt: TGTGCCAGCAGTTGGACTAGCGGGAGGGAGACCCAGTACTTC

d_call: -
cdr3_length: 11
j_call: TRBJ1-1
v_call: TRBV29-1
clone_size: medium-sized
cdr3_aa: CSVNRNTEAFF
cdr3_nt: TGCAGCGTCAACAGGAACACTGAAGCTTTCTTT

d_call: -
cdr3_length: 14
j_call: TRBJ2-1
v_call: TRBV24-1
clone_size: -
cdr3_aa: CATSDIAGFDEQFF
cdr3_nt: TGTGCCACCAGTGATATTGCAGGGTTTGATGAGCAGTTCTTC

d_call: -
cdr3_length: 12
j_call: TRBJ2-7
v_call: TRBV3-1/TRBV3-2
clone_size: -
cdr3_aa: CASSQDTYEQYF
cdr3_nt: TGTGCCAGCAGCCAAGACACCTACGAGCAGTACTTC

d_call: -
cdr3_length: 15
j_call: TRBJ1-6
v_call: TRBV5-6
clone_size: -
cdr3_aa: CASSLIAPGVSPLHF
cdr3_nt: TGTGCCAGCAGCTTGATAGCGCCAGGGGTTTCACCCCTCCACTTT

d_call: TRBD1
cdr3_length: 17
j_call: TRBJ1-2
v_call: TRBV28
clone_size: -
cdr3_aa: CASSLSTGGRNNYGYTF
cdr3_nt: TGTGCCAGCAGTTTATCAACAGGGGGAAGAAATAACTATGGCTACACCTTC

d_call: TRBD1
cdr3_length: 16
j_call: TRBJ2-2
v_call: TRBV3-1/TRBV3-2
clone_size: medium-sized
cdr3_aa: CASSPGTGMTSGELFF
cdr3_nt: TGTGCCAGCAGCCCCGGGACAGGGATGACTTCCGGGGAGCTGTTTTTT

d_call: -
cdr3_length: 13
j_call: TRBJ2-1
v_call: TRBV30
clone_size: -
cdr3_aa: CAWNREGGNEQFF
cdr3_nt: TGTGCCTGGAACCGGGAAGGAGGAAATGAGCAGTTCTTC

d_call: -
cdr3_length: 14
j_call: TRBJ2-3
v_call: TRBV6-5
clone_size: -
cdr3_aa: CASTRGLNTDTQYF
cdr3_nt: TGTGCCAGCACCAGGGGCCTGAACACAGATACGCAGTATTTT

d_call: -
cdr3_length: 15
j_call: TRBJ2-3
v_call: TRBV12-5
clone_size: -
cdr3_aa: CASGLGAGSTDTQYF
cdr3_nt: TGTGCTAGTGGTTTGGGGGCGGGATCGACAGATACGCAGTATTTT

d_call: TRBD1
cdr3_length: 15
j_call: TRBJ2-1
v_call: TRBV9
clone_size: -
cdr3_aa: CASSTGTGGYNEQFF
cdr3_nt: TGTGCCAGCAGCACCGGAACAGGGGGCTACAATGAGCAGTTCTTC

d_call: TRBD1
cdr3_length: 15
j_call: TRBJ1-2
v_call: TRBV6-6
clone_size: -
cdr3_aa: CASSSRQGPLGGYTF
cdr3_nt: TGTGCCAGCAGTTCCCGACAGGGGCCCTTGGGGGGCTACACCTTC

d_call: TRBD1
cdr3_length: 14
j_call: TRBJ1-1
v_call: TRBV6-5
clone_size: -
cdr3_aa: CASSYTGQGAEAFF
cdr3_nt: TGTGCCAGCAGTTACACTGGACAGGGGGCTGAAGCTTTCTTT

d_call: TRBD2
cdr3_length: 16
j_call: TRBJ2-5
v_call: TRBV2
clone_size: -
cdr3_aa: CASSELETSGQETQYF
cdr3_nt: TGTGCCAGCAGTGAATTAGAGACTAGCGGCCAAGAGACCCAGTACTTC

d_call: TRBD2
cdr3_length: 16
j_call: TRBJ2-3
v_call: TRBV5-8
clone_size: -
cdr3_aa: CASSGLAVTSTDTQYF
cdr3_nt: TGTGCCAGCAGCGGACTAGCGGTTACTAGCACAGATACGCAGTATTTT

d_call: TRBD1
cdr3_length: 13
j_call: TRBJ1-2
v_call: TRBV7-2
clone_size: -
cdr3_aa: CASSSYRGDGYTF
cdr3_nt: TGTGCCAGCAGCTCCTACAGGGGAGATGGCTACACCTTC

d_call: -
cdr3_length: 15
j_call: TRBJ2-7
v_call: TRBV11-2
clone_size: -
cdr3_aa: CASSPPDRVTYEQYF
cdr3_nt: TGTGCCAGCAGCCCACCCGACAGAGTCACCTACGAGCAGTACTTC

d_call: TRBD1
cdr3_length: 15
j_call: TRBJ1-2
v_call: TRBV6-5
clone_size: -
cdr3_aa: CASSYRTGKNYGYTF
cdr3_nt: TGTGCCAGCAGTTACCGGACAGGAAAAAACTATGGCTACACCTTC

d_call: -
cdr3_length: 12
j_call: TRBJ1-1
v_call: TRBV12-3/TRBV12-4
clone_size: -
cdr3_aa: CASSPGFTEAFF
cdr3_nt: TGTGCCAGCAGCCCAGGGTTCACTGAAGCTTTCTTT

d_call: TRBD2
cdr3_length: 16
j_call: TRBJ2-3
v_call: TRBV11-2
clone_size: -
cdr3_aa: CASSLEILAATDTQYF
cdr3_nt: TGTGCCAGCAGCTTAGAAATACTAGCGGCCACAGATACGCAGTATTTT

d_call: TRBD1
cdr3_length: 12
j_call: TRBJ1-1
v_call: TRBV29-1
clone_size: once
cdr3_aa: CSARTGKGEAFF
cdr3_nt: TGCAGCGCTAGGACAGGGAAGGGTGAAGCTTTCTTT